The text below deals with one T cell receptor (beta chain). Trimming shortened V by 1 base and J by 1 base, and 11 bases separated the two germline ends. This CDR3 has 15 amino acids. The germline gives CDR1 SGHNT, CDR2 YYREEE (reference sequence). The assay was immunoSEQ multiplex PCR, and TCRdb's table has in-frame clones only and misses some. This repertoire shows roughly 40,000 clones, 90% to 95% found once; its top ten account for 0.3% to 0.4%. The sample belongs to a study of T cell changes during pregnancy in multiple sclerosis. Here the sequenced sample was CD4+ T cells from peripheral blood mononuclear cells, taken in the second trimester of pregnancy. The sequence was obtained from a female donor with multiple sclerosis, enrolled in a pregnancy study. V and J are TRBV5-4 and TRBJ1-2; no firm D call. CDR3 sequence: CASSLLQSINYGYTF. CDR3 DNA sequence: TGTGCCAGCAGCTTGTTACAGAGCATTAACTATGGCTACACCTTC.